This T cell receptor beta chain was documented in a study of T cell responses to AZD1222 COVID-19 vaccine. Notes on this clone: Its antigen is unidentified.

TCRdb's copy holds only in-frame clones and misses some; the assay was immunoSEQ multiplex PCR. The sample consists of around 100,000 clones, about 89% of them appearing once. Findings and caveats of the study: White British donors predominated, females outnumbered males, and clonal diversity was possibly underestimated.

The germline V gene encodes CDR1 MDHEN and CDR2 SYDVKM. This CDR3 is 16 amino acids long. Trimming removed 5 bases from V and 4 bases from J, with 18 bases in between. The sequences come from peripheral blood, collected on day 0 of MenACWY control vaccination. The V gene is TRBV28, the J gene TRBJ2-4; D gene unclear. The receptor was isolated from an adult in good health. CDR3: CASSPYSSRAKNIQYF. For the CDR3, the DNA is TGTGCCAGCAGTCCCTACAGCAGTCGGGCGAAAAACATTCAGTACTTC.